This TCR beta chain was recovered during a study of CD8+ T cells in alopecia areata. Study context: Tofacitinib was taken orally by treated patients, and the dose was 5 to 10 mg twice daily.

Unmatched junction bases numbered 10, after V lost 1 base and J lost 5 bases. CDR1 is SEHNR and CDR2 is FQNEAQ in the germline V gene (reference sequence). The CDR3 contains 17 residues. Extracted RNA was reverse transcribed, and the resulting cDNA served as sequencing template. The protocol was immunoSEQ multiplex PCR, while the TCRdb copy is restricted to in-frame clones and leaves out a portion. The profile shows about 150,000 clones, 87% of them singletons. The TCR was taken from a human donor with alopecia areata. The rearrangement links TRBV7-9 to TRBJ2-1; the match to TRBD2 covers 8 bases. Sequences were derived from CD8+ T cells sorted from blood, sampled at week 0. The CDR3 nucleotides are TGTGCCAGCAGCTTAGTTCGGTCGGGGGGGCCCAACAATGAGCAGTTCTTC. This translates into CASSLVRSGGPNNEQFF.